This is a list of T cell receptor beta chains from one sample in a study of OX40 agonist ivuxolimab in advanced cancers. TCRdb keeps only in-frame clones here, not all; method: immunoSEQ multiplex PCR. Among tens of thousands of clones listed, roughly 92% were seen once. The specimen was CD4+ or CD8+ T cells sorted from blood, collected in a trial of the OX40 agonist ivuxolimab. Receptor source: an adult with an advanced solid tumor such as melanoma, head and neck, liver or kidney cancer. The CDR3 runs from the conserved cysteine through the conserved F or W. D genes are given only for firm matches. Where a row states a size, it is once, few, many or the class of an expanded clone; other rows omit it.

V: TRBV6-6; length: 12; J: TRBJ1-5; size: NA; D: NA; CDR3: CASSYMNQPQHF; DNA: TGTGCCAGCAGTTACATGAATCAGCCCCAGCATTTT
V: TRBV13; length: 15; J: TRBJ2-1; size: NA; D: NA; CDR3: CASSLFGNSYNEQFF; DNA: TGTGCCAGCAGCTTATTCGGTAACTCCTACAATGAGCAGTTCTTC
V: TRBV19; length: 12; J: TRBJ2-1; size: NA; D: NA; CDR3: CASSMGNNEQFF; DNA: TGTGCCAGTAGTATGGGGAACAATGAGCAGTTCTTC
V: TRBV13; length: 15; J: TRBJ1-2; size: NA; D: NA; CDR3: CASSPRDRPFYGYTF; DNA: TGTGCCAGCAGCCCCCGGGACCGACCCTTCTATGGCTACACCTTC
V: TRBV10-3; length: 16; J: TRBJ2-3; size: NA; D: TRBD2; CDR3: CAISGGTSGDTDTQYF; DNA: TGTGCCATCTCTGGGGGGACTAGCGGGGACACAGATACGCAGTATTTT
V: TRBV19; length: 13; J: TRBJ2-2; size: NA; D: NA; CDR3: CASRLRETGELFF; DNA: TGTGCCAGTCGATTGAGAGAAACCGGGGAGCTGTTTTTT
V: TRBV15; length: 12; J: TRBJ1-1; size: once; D: NA; CDR3: CATSGLGSEAFF; DNA: TGTGCCACCAGTGGATTGGGATCTGAAGCTTTCTTT
V: TRBV4-1; length: 18; J: TRBJ1-5; size: few; D: TRBD1; CDR3: CASSQHIGQGYSNQPQHF; DNA: TGCGCCAGCAGCCAACATATTGGACAGGGCTATAGCAATCAGCCCCAGCATTTT
V: TRBV5-3; length: 11; J: TRBJ2-7; size: NA; D: NA; CDR3: CASSLANWQYF; DNA: TGTGCCAGCAGCTTAGCAAATTGGCAGTACTTC
V: TRBV2; length: 13; J: TRBJ2-5; size: NA; D: NA; CDR3: CASSTEYQETQYF; DNA: TGTGCCAGCAGTACAGAGTACCAAGAGACCCAGTACTTC
V: TRBV19; length: 12; J: TRBJ1-2; size: NA; D: NA; CDR3: CASSIWGGGYTF; DNA: TGTGCCAGTAGTATATGGGGGGGCGGCTACACCTTC
V: TRBV6-5; length: 16; J: TRBJ1-1; size: NA; D: TRBD1; CDR3: CASSYTTGTGNTEAFF; DNA: TGTGCCAGCAGTTACACAACCGGGACAGGGAACACTGAAGCTTTCTTT
V: TRBV18; length: 15; J: TRBJ1-5; size: NA; D: NA; CDR3: CASSSGQFSNQPQHF; DNA: TGTGCCAGCTCATCCGGGCAGTTTAGCAATCAGCCCCAGCATTTT
V: TRBV4-1; length: 14; J: TRBJ2-5; size: once; D: TRBD1; CDR3: CASSQVEGGETQYF; DNA: TGCGCCAGCAGCCAAGTCGAAGGGGGCGAGACCCAGTACTTC
V: TRBV9; length: 12; J: TRBJ2-7; size: NA; D: NA; CDR3: CASSVDGWEQYF; DNA: TGTGCCAGCAGCGTAGATGGCTGGGAGCAGTACTTC
V: TRBV7-2; length: 16; J: TRBJ1-2; size: NA; D: TRBD1; CDR3: CASSARSGTGGSGYTF; DNA: TGTGCCAGCAGCGCACGATCCGGGACAGGGGGATCTGGCTACACCTTC
V: TRBV7-6; length: 13; J: TRBJ1-1; size: NA; D: NA; CDR3: CASSSGGNTEAFF; DNA: TGTGCCAGCAGCTCTGGGGGGAACACTGAAGCTTTCTTT
V: TRBV7-9; length: 14; J: TRBJ2-7; size: NA; D: TRBD1; CDR3: CASSYWDRGDEQYF; DNA: TGTGCCAGCAGCTACTGGGACAGGGGCGACGAGCAGTACTTC
V: TRBV5-1; length: 16; J: TRBJ2-7; size: NA; D: NA; CDR3: CASSTSGSHATYEQYF; DNA: TGCGCCAGCAGCACCTCAGGGTCCCACGCAACCTACGAGCAGTACTTC
V: TRBV7-9; length: 13; J: TRBJ1-5; size: NA; D: NA; CDR3: CASSLLRDQPQHF; DNA: TGTGCCAGCAGCTTACTTCGCGATCAGCCCCAGCATTTT
V: TRBV27; length: 14; J: TRBJ2-7; size: NA; D: NA; CDR3: CASSFLDKTYEQYF; DNA: TGTGCCAGCAGTTTTCTAGACAAGACCTACGAGCAGTACTTC
V: TRBV7-8; length: 16; J: TRBJ2-3; size: few; D: NA; CDR3: CASSFGGGGGTDTQYF; DNA: TGTGCCAGCAGCTTCGGAGGGGGGGGCGGCACAGATACGCAGTATTTT
V: TRBV6-8; length: 10; J: TRBJ2-5; size: NA; D: NA; CDR3: CASIEETQYF; DNA: TGTGCCAGCATTGAGGAGACCCAGTACTTC
V: TRBV2; length: 16; J: TRBJ2-3; size: NA; D: NA; CDR3: CASSGPFERGTDTQYF; DNA: TGTGCCAGCAGTGGGCCCTTCGAAAGGGGCACAGATACGCAGTATTTT
V: TRBV7-6; length: 15; J: TRBJ2-7; size: once; D: TRBD2; CDR3: CASSLYPAGDYEQYF; DNA: TGTGCCAGCAGCTTATATCCAGCGGGGGACTACGAGCAGTACTTC
V: TRBV6-5; length: 13; J: TRBJ2-7; size: few; D: NA; CDR3: CARGAGPSYEQYF; DNA: TGTGCCAGGGGGGCAGGTCCCTCCTACGAGCAGTACTTC
V: TRBV2; length: 15; J: TRBJ1-1; size: NA; D: NA; CDR3: CASIILRTVDTEAFF; DNA: TGTGCCAGCATTATCCTACGAACAGTGGACACTGAAGCTTTCTTT
V: TRBV11-2; length: 13; J: TRBJ2-7; size: NA; D: NA; CDR3: CASSLVSGDEQYF; DNA: TGTGCCAGCAGCTTAGTCTCAGGGGACGAGCAGTACTTC
V: TRBV9; length: 15; J: TRBJ2-7; size: NA; D: TRBD1; CDR3: CASSVSGTGGEEQYF; DNA: TGTGCCAGCAGCGTCTCCGGGACAGGGGGCGAGGAGCAGTACTTC
V: TRBV7-6; length: 15; J: TRBJ2-1; size: NA; D: TRBD2; CDR3: CASSWEVAGYNEQFF; DNA: TGTGCCAGCAGCTGGGAGGTAGCGGGGTACAATGAGCAGTTCTTC
V: TRBV7-4; length: 15; J: TRBJ2-7; size: NA; D: TRBD1; CDR3: CASSLQGDANYEQYF; DNA: TGTGCCAGCAGCCTACAGGGGGATGCTAATTACGAGCAGTACTTC
V: TRBV27; length: 16; J: TRBJ2-5; size: NA; D: TRBD2; CDR3: CASSLGRAGGQETQYF; DNA: TGTGCCAGCAGTTTAGGGAGAGCGGGGGGACAAGAGACCCAGTACTTC
V: TRBV7-9; length: 15; J: TRBJ1-1; size: NA; D: NA; CDR3: CASSSPTGMNTEAFF; DNA: TGTGCCAGCAGCTCCCCGACAGGAATGAACACTGAAGCTTTCTTT
V: TRBV28; length: 14; J: TRBJ2-7; size: NA; D: NA; CDR3: CASSSGLSSYEQYF; DNA: TGTGCCAGCAGTTCCGGTTTGAGCTCCTACGAGCAGTACTTC
V: TRBV7-2; length: 15; J: TRBJ2-3; size: once; D: TRBD2; CDR3: CASSFTSGTTDTQYF; DNA: TGTGCCAGCAGTTTTACTAGCGGAACCACAGATACGCAGTATTTT
V: TRBV10-3; length: 12; J: TRBJ2-1; size: once; D: NA; CDR3: CAISDRVSEQFF; DNA: TGTGCCATCAGTGACAGGGTATCTGAGCAGTTCTTC
V: TRBV28; length: 13; J: TRBJ2-5; size: NA; D: NA; CDR3: CASSFLGGETQYF; DNA: TGTGCCAGCAGTTTCCTCGGAGGGGAGACCCAGTACTTC
V: TRBV15; length: 14; J: TRBJ2-7; size: medium-sized; D: TRBD1; CDR3: CATSLDREGYEQYF; DNA: TGTGCCACCAGCCTGGACAGGGAAGGGTACGAGCAGTACTTC
V: TRBV7-8; length: 14; J: TRBJ2-7; size: NA; D: TRBD1; CDR3: CASSLGTGVEGQYF; DNA: TGTGCCAGCAGCTTGGGGACAGGGGTGGAAGGGCAGTACTTC
V: TRBV29-1; length: 16; J: TRBJ2-1; size: NA; D: TRBD2; CDR3: CSVEGGTGGQYNEQFF; DNA: TGCAGCGTTGAAGGAGGAACGGGGGGGCAGTACAATGAGCAGTTCTTC
V: TRBV14; length: 14; J: TRBJ2-3; size: NA; D: NA; CDR3: CASSQEGYTDTQYF; DNA: TGTGCCAGCAGCCAAGAAGGGTACACAGATACGCAGTATTTT
V: TRBV2; length: 17; J: TRBJ1-3; size: NA; D: NA; CDR3: CASTVGDAWSSGNTIYF; DNA: TGTGCCAGCACCGTAGGGGACGCTTGGAGCTCTGGAAACACCATATATTTT
V: TRBV27; length: 17; J: TRBJ2-7; size: NA; D: TRBD1; CDR3: CASSRRDRGFYFSEQYF; DNA: TGTGCCAGCAGCCGACGGGACAGGGGATTTTATTTCTCCGAGCAGTACTTC
V: TRBV27; length: 16; J: TRBJ1-6; size: NA; D: NA; CDR3: CASSLLSENYNSPLHF; DNA: TGTGCCAGCAGTTTATTGTCAGAGAACTATAATTCACCCCTCCACTTT
V: TRBV4-2; length: 15; J: TRBJ2-7; size: once; D: NA; CDR3: CASSPHLGGRSEQYF; DNA: TGTGCCAGCAGTCCCCATCTCGGGGGGCGTAGCGAGCAGTACTTC
V: TRBV5-6; length: 15; J: TRBJ2-1; size: NA; D: TRBD1; CDR3: CASSPHRGLGNEQFF; DNA: TGTGCCAGCAGCCCTCACAGGGGTTTGGGGAATGAGCAGTTCTTC
V: TRBV6-5; length: 14; J: TRBJ1-5; size: NA; D: TRBD1; CDR3: CASSEQGYNQPQHF; DNA: TGTGCCAGCAGCGAACAGGGGTACAATCAGCCCCAGCATTTT
V: TRBV28; length: 13; J: TRBJ1-2; size: NA; D: NA; CDR3: CASSLTSNYGYTF; DNA: TGTGCCAGCAGTTTGACCTCAAATTATGGCTACACCTTC
V: TRBV4-1; length: 12; J: TRBJ2-7; size: few; D: NA; CDR3: CASSQDRNEQYF; DNA: TGCGCCAGCAGCCAAGATCGGAACGAGCAGTACTTC
V: TRBV6-5; length: 16; J: TRBJ2-2; size: NA; D: NA; CDR3: CASSYIRGPDTGELFF; DNA: TGTGCCAGCAGTTATATTAGAGGCCCGGACACCGGGGAGCTGTTTTTT
V: TRBV27; length: 15; J: TRBJ2-7; size: NA; D: TRBD2; CDR3: CASSLWGGGPYEQYF; DNA: TGTGCCAGCAGTTTATGGGGCGGGGGGCCTTACGAGCAGTACTTC
V: TRBV6-5; length: 15; J: TRBJ1-1; size: NA; D: NA; CDR3: CASSYPRGGNTEAFF; DNA: TGTGCCAGCAGTTACCCCCGGGGTGGGAACACTGAAGCTTTCTTT
V: TRBV19; length: 16; J: TRBJ1-5; size: NA; D: NA; CDR3: CASSIADSYLNQPQHF; DNA: TGTGCCAGTAGTATCGCCGACAGCTATCTCAATCAGCCCCAGCATTTT